The 11 T cell receptor beta chains in this list originate from one sample, sequenced in a study of OX40 agonist ivuxolimab in advanced cancers. TCRdb keeps only in-frame clones here, not all; method: immunoSEQ multiplex PCR. The sample carries tens of thousands of clones, approximately 83% recorded once. Here the sequenced sample was CD4+ or CD8+ T cells sorted from blood, taken in a trial of the OX40 agonist ivuxolimab. The receptors stem from an adult with an advanced solid tumor such as melanoma, head and neck, liver or kidney cancer.

V and J are TRBV18 and TRBJ2-2, with 12 bases aligning to TRBD1. The CDR3 covers 16 residues. Looked up from germline, CDR1 is KGHSH and CDR2 is LQKENI. V shed 0 bases, J shed 6 bases, and the junction held 2 bases outside the gene matches. CDR3 DNA: TGTGCCAGCTCACCACCGGGACAGGGGGCTTCCGGGGAGCTGTTTTTT. This gives the protein CASSPPGQGASGELFF.

CDR3 loop: CASSFGLAGDGEQYF. The CDR3 DNA sequence: TGTGCCAGCAGCTTCGGACTAGCGGGGGACGGCGAGCAGTACTTC. The chain links TRBV7-2 to TRBJ2-7, with 13 positions matching TRBD2. Losses at the gene ends were 3 bases for V and 6 bases for J; bases not matched to a gene: 5. This CDR3 is 15 amino acids long. Germline values: CDR1 SGHTA, CDR2 FQGNSA.

This clone was seen a handful of times. The gene calls are TRBV12-5 and TRBJ2-2; D is ambiguous. The CDR3 covers 11 residues. Germline V gives CDR1 LGHNT, CDR2 FRNRAP. V lost 10 bases and J 6 bases, leaving 9 bases between the germline ends. CDR3 nucleotides: TGTGCTAATGAGGTGGCCGGGGAGCTGTTTTTT. As protein: CANEVAGELFF.

This chain connects TRBV9 to TRBJ2-5; D assignment may be TRBD1 or TRBD2 (7 bases each). Germline V lookup: CDR1 SGDLS, CDR2 YYNGEE. The CDR3 sequence is 15 residues long. Trimming cost V 6 bases and J 5 bases, with 20 bases left between them. The CDR3 sequence is CASTRGGGREETQYF. The CDR3 DNA reads TGTGCCAGCACCAGGGGAGGGGGCAGGGAGGAGACCCAGTACTTC.

Relative to its sample, this clone is medium-sized. The V call is TRBV28, the J call TRBJ2-7; either TRBD1 or TRBD2 may fit D (5 bases each). The CDR3 runs to 14 residues. The germline V and J ends were trimmed by 6 bases and 4 bases, with 16 bases remaining between them. Germline values: CDR1 MDHEN, CDR2 SYDVKM. The CDR3 protein is CASSPGTSGYEQYF. The CDR3 DNA reads as TGTGCCAGCAGCCCAGGGACCTCCGGGTACGAGCAGTACTTC.

The chain couples TRBV6-1 to TRBJ1-5, with D possibly matching TRBD1 (5 bases). Germline V gene sequence: CDR1 MNHNS, CDR2 SASEGT. The CDR3 contains 13 residues. V was shortened by 6 bases and J by 7 bases, with 13 bases between the two germline ends. CDR3 nucleotide sequence: TGTGCCAGCAGAGACCTAGACAGCCAGCCCCAGCATTTT. Translating gives CASRDLDSQPQHF.

This clone appeared a single time. The chain employs TRBV9 and TRBJ2-1; 8 bases are a match to TRBD2. Germline-derived CDR1 and CDR2 are SGDLS and YYNGEE. The junction had 4 bases not matched to a gene; V was cut back by 2 bases and J by 6 bases. This CDR3 is 14 amino acids long. CDR3 sequence: CASSVLAGGNEQFF. The CDR3 DNA reads as TGTGCCAGCAGCGTCTTGGCGGGAGGCAATGAGCAGTTCTTC.

In DNA, the CDR3 is TGTGCCAGCAGCCCAGGGGGGGGTGGAACTGAAGCTTTCTTT. This translates into CASSPGGGGTEAFF. V usage is TRBV4-2 and J usage is TRBJ1-1, with TRBD1 identical over 7 bases. This CDR3 contains 14 residues. Germline CDR1 and CDR2: LGHNA and YNFKEQ. The V gene end was trimmed by 4 bases and the J gene end by 5 bases; junction bases not matched to a gene: 7.

This chain links TRBV19 with TRBJ2-2; D uncertain. Trimming took off 0 bases at V and 0 bases at J, with 2 bases between the two ends. This CDR3 is built from 14 residues. Germline CDR1 LNHDA, CDR2 SQIVND (reference sequence). Here the CDR3 reads CASSIEPNTGELFF. CDR3 sequence (DNA): TGTGCCAGTAGTATAGAACCGAACACCGGGGAGCTGTTTTTT.

J is TRBJ2-2 and V is TRBV7-3; 8 bases are shared with TRBD1. The CDR3 extends over 15 amino acids. Germline CDR1 is SGHTA and CDR2 is FQGTGA. After removal of 2 bases from V and 6 bases from J, the junction contained 5 bases not matched to a gene. In DNA form, the CDR3 reads TGTGCCAGCAGCTTACAGGGGGCGATGGCCGGGGAGCTGTTTTTT. This sequence encodes CASSLQGAMAGELFF.

Notes on this clone: Other DNA sequences from this sample encode an identical CDR3 as well. The V and J genes are TRBV5-1 and TRBJ2-5; the D is unclear. The CDR3 covers 13 residues. Between the trimmed V and J ends, which lost 3 bases and 7 bases, there was a span of 13 bases. Looked up from germline, CDR1 is SGHRS and CDR2 is YFSETQ. The CDR3 sequence is CASSSGGPGTQYF. The CDR3 nucleotides are TGCGCCAGCAGCTCTGGTGGGCCGGGGACCCAGTACTTC.